This section outlines one T cell receptor (beta chain) sequence together with its context. The antigen is unknown. Stated treatment: oral pan-JAK inhibitor, 5-10 mg twice daily. Germline loops: CDR1 SGHVS, CDR2 FQNEAQ. V was cut by 6 bases and J by 0 bases, with 12 bases left in between. This CDR3 region has 15 residues. Isolated RNA was reverse transcribed into cDNA used as the sequencing template. Here immunoSEQ multiplex PCR was the method, and the copy in TCRdb shows in-frame clones only, minus some. The sample carries 160,000 or so clones, roughly 50% recorded once. These data come from a study of CD8+ T cells in alopecia areata. Study-level points and caveats: In scalp, tofacitinib significantly decreased clonality and expanded CD8+ clones among the top 100.

The chain recombines TRBV7-8 with TRBJ1-3, with D perhaps TRBD1 (5 bases). The material was CD4+ T cells sorted from blood, obtained at week 56, from a patient treated with tofacitinib. The receptor comes from a human donor with alopecia areata. In DNA, the CDR3 is TGTGCCAGCAGAGACAGCCGTACCTCTGGAAACACCATATATTTT. Translated, it gives CASRDSRTSGNTIYF.